Below, one T cell receptor (beta chain) is given with its context. Per the germline V gene, CDR1 is KGHSH and CDR2 is LQKENI. The CDR3 is made up of 13 amino acids. J lost 12 bases, V lost 6 bases, and 13 bases had no gene match. The repertoire was sequenced with immunoSEQ multiplex PCR; TCRdb's copy has only in-frame clones and lacks some. In the table there are around 130,000 clones, over 75% of which are singletons. This entry is derived from a study of blood T cell repertoires in COVID-19. Study background: Sample material is recorded as cDNA or gDNA derived from T cells, B-cell-depleted T cells, or PBMCs.

Sequencing was carried out using peripheral blood. V is TRBV18 and J is TRBJ2-7; 8 positions match TRBD2. This TCR came from a man between 60 and 70 years old with acute or convalescent COVID-19. The chain's CDR3 is CASSHREGPVGYF. CDR3 DNA sequence: TGTGCCAGCTCCCACCGGGAGGGCCCTGTTGGGTACTTC.